Listed below are T cell receptor beta chains from one sample, sequenced in a study of shared clonotypes between healthy human individuals. Clones were read by immunoSEQ multiplex PCR, and TCRdb kept only the in-frame ones, dropping some. The table shows roughly 2.1 million clones, with about 93% occurring only once. Sequenced material: naive CD8+ T cells from PBMCs. The source is a man younger than 30 in good health. Some clones in this sample may be carry-over from other donors' samples. Each CDR3 is given with its conserved first and last residue. The D gene is left open where the match is weak. A row's size may be missing; if present it is once, few, many or a size class.

j_call clone_size v_call d_call cdr3_aa cdr3_nt
TRBJ2-7 . TRBV27 TRBD1 CASSHRDSKTDEQYF TGTGCCAGCAGCCACCGGGACAGCAAAACGGACGAGCAGTACTTC
TRBJ2-1 once TRBV9 . CASSVGKGPEQFF TGTGCCAGCAGCGTAGGCAAGGGACCTGAGCAGTTCTTC
TRBJ2-7 . TRBV10-1 . CASSEDGTGYEQYF TGCGCCAGCAGTGAGGATGGTACAGGGTACGAGCAGTACTTC
TRBJ1-5 . TRBV28 . CASSPGRIYSNQPQHF TGTGCCAGCTCTCCTGGCCGAATCTATAGCAATCAGCCCCAGCATTTT
TRBJ1-2 once TRBV7-2 . CASSFKTAYGYTF TGTGCCAGCAGCTTCAAAACAGCCTATGGCTACACCTTC
TRBJ2-7 . TRBV28 TRBD2 CASSSHPGTSGRAPIYEQYF TGTGCCAGCAGTTCCCACCCCGGGACTAGCGGGAGGGCCCCCATCTACGAGCAGTACTTC
TRBJ2-7 . TRBV27 TRBD2 CASRVLAGGYEQYF TGTGCCAGCAGGGTTCTAGCGGGAGGGTACGAGCAGTACTTC
TRBJ2-1 . TRBV9 TRBD2 CASSDQREGSILYPYNEQFF TGTGCCAGCAGCGATCAGCGGGAGGGCTCGATACTTTATCCTTACAATGAGCAGTTCTTC
TRBJ1-2 . TRBV27 . CASSLGRGGGDGYTF TGTGCCAGCAGTTTAGGGAGGGGGGGCGGAGATGGCTACACCTTC
TRBJ2-7 . TRBV7-9 TRBD2 CASSPSGSPYEQYF TGTGCCAGCAGTCCTAGCGGTAGCCCCTACGAGCAGTACTTC
TRBJ1-2 . TRBV10-3 . CAISTTTAVNYGYTF TGTGCCATCAGTACCACTACAGCAGTAAACTATGGCTACACCTTC
TRBJ1-2 . TRBV9 . CASSVNRERNYGYTF TGTGCCAGCAGCGTGAACAGGGAACGTAACTATGGCTACACCTTC
TRBJ2-1 . TRBV28 . CASSLADPYNEQFF TGTGCCAGCAGTTTAGCGGACCCCTACAATGAGCAGTTCTTC
TRBJ2-7 . TRBV10-3 . CAILSHPGASYEQYF TGTGCCATCCTCTCCCACCCAGGGGCCTCCTACGAGCAGTACTTC
TRBJ1-4 . TRBV2 TRBD1 CASSDSPPWDSLNEKLFF TGTGCCAGCAGTGACTCCCCCCCGTGGGACAGCCTAAATGAAAAACTGTTTTTT
TRBJ1-3 . TRBV6-6 . CASSPRRVGNTIYF TGTGCCAGCAGTCCTCGTAGGGTTGGAAACACCATATATTTT
TRBJ2-7 . TRBV7-9 TRBD1 CASSPKTGLYGERTYEQYF TGTGCCAGCAGCCCCAAGACAGGGCTCTACGGAGAAAGGACCTACGAGCAGTACTTC
TRBJ2-1 . TRBV4-2 . CASSQDVRLRNEQFF TGTGCCAGCAGCCAAGATGTAAGGCTCAGGAATGAGCAGTTCTTC
TRBJ2-7 . TRBV9 . CASNSAGSSYEQYF TGTGCCAGCAACTCAGCGGGTAGCTCCTACGAGCAGTACTTC
TRBJ1-2 . TRBV16 . CASSQSRAGQPYNYGYTF TGTGCCAGCAGCCAATCGAGGGCAGGCCAGCCGTATAACTATGGCTACACCTTC
TRBJ1-5 . TRBV11-2 . CASSIRVGQPQHF TGTGCCAGCAGCATCAGGGTAGGACAGCCCCAGCATTTT
TRBJ2-7 once TRBV15 . CATSREMGSYEQYF TGTGCCACCAGCAGAGAAATGGGCTCCTACGAGCAGTACTTC
TRBJ1-4 . TRBV4-1 TRBD1 CASSQEIWSGTGGEKLFF TGCGCCAGCAGCCAAGAGATTTGGTCCGGGACAGGGGGCGAAAAACTGTTTTTT
TRBJ2-1 . TRBV5-8 TRBD2 CASTGLAGEGVPSYNEQFF TGTGCCAGCACCGGACTAGCGGGGGAGGGGGTCCCTTCCTACAATGAGCAGTTCTTC
TRBJ2-7 . TRBV7-9 TRBD2 CASSPDLPSGRGAYEQYF TGTGCCAGCAGCCCCGACCTCCCTAGCGGGAGAGGTGCCTACGAGCAGTACTTC
TRBJ2-1 . TRBV28 TRBD1 CASSSRQGALNEQFF TGTGCCAGCAGTTCAAGACAGGGGGCTTTGAATGAGCAGTTCTTC
TRBJ1-2 . TRBV2 TRBD1 CASEETGGETDWGYTF TGTGCCAGCGAAGAGACAGGGGGCGAGACGGACTGGGGCTACACCTTC
TRBJ2-7 . TRBV5-4 . CASSLGGRYEQYF TGTGCCAGCAGCTTGGGGGGCAGGTACGAGCAGTACTTC
TRBJ2-1 . TRBV30 . CAWSVTGNEQFF TGTGCCTGGAGTGTCACAGGCAATGAGCAGTTCTTC
TRBJ2-2 . TRBV5-1 . CASSWAQGNTGELFF TGCGCCAGCAGCTGGGCACAGGGAAACACCGGGGAGCTGTTTTTT
TRBJ2-7 . TRBV21-1 . CASSTELAGVHGEQYF TGTGCCAGCAGCACCGAATTAGCGGGAGTTCATGGCGAGCAGTACTTC
TRBJ2-2 . TRBV27 TRBD2 CASTGLAGFTGELFF TGTGCCAGCACCGGACTAGCGGGATTTACCGGGGAGCTGTTTTTT
TRBJ2-6 . TRBV19 . CATRDSGANVLTF TGTGCCACCCGGGACTCTGGGGCCAACGTCCTGACTTTC
TRBJ1-1 . TRBV9 . CASSVVQGNTEAFF TGTGCCAGCAGCGTAGTGCAGGGGAACACTGAAGCTTTCTTT
TRBJ2-5 . TRBV18 . CASSEGSWTQYF TGTGCCAGCTCAGAAGGGTCATGGACCCAGTACTTC
TRBJ2-7 . TRBV27 . CASSSGPPHEQYF TGTGCCAGCAGTTCCGGACCGCCCCACGAGCAGTACTTC
TRBJ2-1 . TRBV4-2 . CASSQDWGRLKYEQFF TGTGCCAGCAGCCAAGATTGGGGGAGACTAAAGTATGAGCAGTTCTTC
TRBJ2-7 . TRBV9 . CASSPGQNYEQYF TGTGCCAGCAGCCCTGGACAGAACTACGAGCAGTACTTC
TRBJ2-7 . TRBV29-1 . CSVVRGGPNSYEQYF TGCAGCGTTGTCCGTGGAGGACCAAATTCCTACGAGCAGTACTTC
TRBJ1-5 . TRBV15 . CATSREPTLTGMHQPQHF TGTGCCACCAGCAGAGAACCGACCCTTACAGGTATGCATCAGCCCCAGCATTTT
TRBJ2-1 . TRBV27 . CASRLSSYNEQFF TGTGCCAGCAGGCTGAGCTCCTACAATGAGCAGTTCTTC
TRBJ2-1 . TRBV27 . CARRDRTYNEQFF TGTGCCCGCCGGGACCGCACCTACAATGAGCAGTTCTTC
TRBJ2-7 once TRBV29-1 TRBD2 CSVAGLATPSSYEQYF TGCAGCGTTGCCGGACTAGCAACTCCCAGCTCCTACGAGCAGTACTTC
TRBJ1-5 . TRBV28 TRBD1 CASGEWTGRIESQPQHF TGTGCCAGCGGTGAGTGGACAGGGAGGATTGAAAGTCAGCCCCAGCATTTT